This TCR beta chain was recorded in a study of blood T cells in healthy people across ages. As for this clonotype: The target antigen is unknown.

Study findings and constraints: Because donor CMV status was unknown, expanded clonotype changes were possibly confounded. Strong correlation linked observed beta diversity and percent naive T cells.

Ranging in age from about 6 to 95, the donors were healthy Caucasian individuals from Russia. Samples had at least 6 million PBMCs isolated from them. Combining a sample-barcoded 5' primer with a J-beta primer mix, a second PCR ran for 7 to 11 cycles. TCRdb reanalysed the 5' RACE reads using MiXCR and keeps one entry per CDR3 protein. The table has fewer than 800,000 distinct CDR3 sequences, around 49% seen once. Sequencing was done on a sample of blood. This sequence originates from a woman in her fifties or sixties in good health.

CDR3: CASSPLRSSGSDEQFF. CDR3 in DNA: TGTGCCAGCTCACCACTTCGCTCTAGCGGGAGTGATGAGCAGTTCTTC. The genes are TRBV18 and TRBJ2-1, with TRBD2 matching over 10 bases. CDR1 and CDR2 (germline): KGHSH, LQKENI. The CDR3 is made up of 16 amino acids. Trimming took 1 base from V and 8 from J; bases not matched to a gene: 8.